This T cell receptor beta chain was documented in a study of OX40 agonist ivuxolimab in advanced cancers. As for the study in general: The dose-escalation group included hepatocellular carcinoma, melanoma, renal cell carcinoma and head and neck cancer. Of mixed ages from about 23 to 90 and averaging approximately 60 years, the group was about 80% male. Previous treatment with anti-PD-1, anti-PD-L1 or anti-CTLA-4 therapy was allowed; over 35% had received some.

Study findings and constraints: There was clonal expansion of CD4+ and CD8+ blood T cells by week 6 at 0.1 to 3.0 mg/kg.

Data came from immunoSEQ multiplex PCR; TCRdb stores just in-frame clones and leaves some out. The sample consists of tens of thousands of clones, approximately 88% of them appearing once. Remarks on this clone: As yet, its antigen is unknown.

V lost 5 bases and J lost 0, with 14 bases in between. Per the germline V gene, CDR1 is SEHNR and CDR2 is FQNEAQ (reference sequence). CDR3 length: 15 residues. The chain combines TRBV7-9 with TRBJ2-7; D might be TRBD1 or TRBD2, each matching 5 bases. This sequence originates from an adult with an advanced solid tumor such as melanoma, head and neck, liver or kidney cancer. The material sequenced was CD4+ or CD8+ T cells sorted from blood, taken in a trial of the OX40 agonist ivuxolimab. CDR3 loop: CASSNTGRNSYEQYF. The CDR3 DNA sequence: TGTGCCAGCAGCAACACGGGACGGAACTCCTACGAGCAGTACTTC.